These T cell receptor beta chains were read from a single sample in a study of T cell changes during pregnancy in multiple sclerosis. Only in-frame clones appear in the TCRdb table, and some are missing; sequencing was by immunoSEQ multiplex PCR. The sample lists about 49,000 clones; 80% to 95% were seen once. The starting material was peripheral blood, obtained after pregnancy. The origin of the receptors is a female donor with multiple sclerosis, enrolled in a pregnancy study. Both conserved end residues are part of each CDR3. A D gene is named only where the DNA matches it firmly. Size tells how often a clone was seen (once, few, many) or the class of an expanded clone, and some rows leave it out.

D gene | J gene | clone size | V gene | CDR3 DNA | CDR3 protein
TRBD2 | TRBJ2-5 | - | TRBV11-2 | TGTGCCAGCAGCTTAGATCTTCCTAGCGGTGAGACCCAGTACTTC | CASSLDLPSGETQYF
- | TRBJ2-5 | - | TRBV18 | TGTGCCAGCTCACCACTAGCGGACCAAGAGACCCAGTACTTC | CASSPLADQETQYF
TRBD1 | TRBJ1-1 | - | TRBV14 | TGTGCCAGCAGTGCGACAGGGGTCCCTGAAGCTTTCTTT | CASSATGVPEAFF
- | TRBJ2-1 | - | TRBV20-1 | TGCAGTGCGGTCGCGAGGAATGAGCAGTTCTTC | CSAVARNEQFF
- | TRBJ1-1 | - | TRBV5-4 | TGTGCCAGCAGCTTTAGGGGATGGGTCACTGAAGCTTTCTTT | CASSFRGWVTEAFF
TRBD1 | TRBJ1-2 | once | TRBV27 | TGTGCCAGCAGTACCAGACAGGGGCTCGGCTACACCTTC | CASSTRQGLGYTF
- | TRBJ1-1 | - | TRBV10-3 | TGTGCCATCAGTGGGACAGAGAACACTGAAGCTTTCTTT | CAISGTENTEAFF
TRBD1 | TRBJ1-2 | - | TRBV29-1 | TGCAGCGTTGGGATAGACAGGGATGGCTACACCTTC | CSVGIDRDGYTF
TRBD1 | TRBJ2-2 | - | TRBV11-2 | TGTGCCAGCAGCTTATCGGGGGCAGGGGGCGTCGGCGGGGAGCTGTTTTTT | CASSLSGAGGVGGELFF
- | TRBJ1-2 | once | TRBV11-1 | TGTGCCAGCAGCTTATTGTCAGGATGGAGGTATGGCTACACCTTC | CASSLLSGWRYGYTF
TRBD1 | TRBJ1-5 | - | TRBV19 | TGTGCCAGTAGCGACAGGGCCAATCAGCCCCAGCATTTT | CASSDRANQPQHF
- | TRBJ1-1 | once | TRBV5-1 | TGCGCCAGCAGCTTGGTTGGGGGGGCGCACACTGAAGCTTTCTTT | CASSLVGGAHTEAFF
- | TRBJ1-1 | - | TRBV9 | TGTGCCAGCAGCCCGGAAGGGTCTCGGGGGACGAACACTGAAGCTTTCTTT | CASSPEGSRGTNTEAFF
- | TRBJ2-3 | once | TRBV5-6 | TGTGCCAGCAGCTCCGGGGATACGCAGTATTTT | CASSSGDTQYF
- | TRBJ2-5 | - | TRBV7-9 | TGTGCCAGCAGCCGAGTGGGGAGAGGAGAGACCCAGTACTTC | CASSRVGRGETQYF
- | TRBJ2-5 | - | TRBV2 | TGTGCCAGCAGGAAGGGGGAGACCCAGTACTTC | CASRKGETQYF
- | TRBJ2-5 | - | TRBV20-1 | TGCAGTGCTAGTCCCGGGGGGACCCAGTACTTC | CSASPGGTQYF
TRBD1 | TRBJ1-2 | - | TRBV29-1 | TGCAGCGGGCAGGGGGCGCAGGGCTACACCTTC | CSGQGAQGYTF
TRBD1 | TRBJ1-4 | - | TRBV4-3 | TGCGCCAGCAGCCATGGCGGGGGACAGGGGGAGGAAAAACTGTTTTTT | CASSHGGGQGEEKLFF
- | TRBJ1-3 | - | TRBV7-3 | TGTGCCAGCGGGAGCGGAAACACCATATATTTT | CASGSGNTIYF
- | TRBJ1-2 | - | TRBV7-2 | TGTGCCAGCAGCCAAGTCCGGGACACGCGTCGTCGGGGCTACACCTTC | CASSQVRDTRRRGYTF
- | TRBJ1-4 | - | TRBV7-8 | TGTGCCAGCAGCTCCATTTTGACAGCTGATGAAAAACTGTTTTTT | CASSSILTADEKLFF
- | TRBJ2-7 | once | TRBV6-5 | TGTGCCAGCAGAGAGACAGCCATTTACGAGCAGTACTTC | CASRETAIYEQYF
TRBD2 | TRBJ2-2 | - | TRBV7-2 | TGTGCCAGCACCAAGACCCCTTCCCGCGGGGGAGCCATCACCGGGGAGCTGTTTTTT | CASTKTPSRGGAITGELFF
TRBD1 | TRBJ2-7 | - | TRBV2 | TGTGCCAGCAGTCCCGACAGGGAGAGCGAGCAGTACTTC | CASSPDRESEQYF
- | TRBJ1-6 | few | TRBV7-2 | TGTGCCAGCAGCTTATTCGGGACTGGAAATTCACCCCTCCACTTT | CASSLFGTGNSPLHF
TRBD1 | TRBJ2-3 | once | TRBV19 | TGTGCCAGTAGTCCCAGGACAGGGGGGACAGATACGCAGTATTTT | CASSPRTGGTDTQYF
TRBD1 | TRBJ2-7 | - | TRBV7-2 | TGTGCCAGCAGCGCCTGGGACAGGGGGCGCGGTGAGCAGTACTTC | CASSAWDRGRGEQYF
- | TRBJ1-6 | - | TRBV13 | TGTGCCAGCAGCTCCTACAGGAATGATTCACCCCTCCACTTT | CASSSYRNDSPLHF
TRBD2 | TRBJ2-7 | - | TRBV5-5 | TGTGCCAGCATGGGGACTAGCGGGCGTTTCTACGAGCAGTACTTC | CASMGTSGRFYEQYF
- | TRBJ1-2 | - | TRBV5-1 | TGCGCCAGCAGACAACTCGAGGCTAACTATGGCTACACCTTC | CASRQLEANYGYTF
- | TRBJ2-5 | - | TRBV29-1 | TGCAGCGTTGGCCAGTTTCAAGAGACCCAGTACTTC | CSVGQFQETQYF
- | TRBJ2-2 | - | TRBV18 | TGTGCCAGCTCACTTCTTGAGGAGGGCATCGGGGAGCTGTTTTTT | CASSLLEEGIGELFF